Listed here are 14 T cell receptor beta chains from one sample, sequenced in a study of cytomegalovirus exposure and HLA in healthy donors (dated by TCRdb to about 2017). Libraries were built with the immunoSEQ multiplex PCR assay. For the multiplex PCR, a mixture combining 60 forward primers for TCR Vbeta segments and 13 reverse primers for TCR Jbeta segments was used. TCRdb holds this immuneACCESS table with in-frame rearrangements only. Some clones are missing; in checked studies, unresolved V genes explain under half, and the rest has no known cause. This sample has under 120,000 clones in its table, and roughly 70% of those were observed once. Clones ranked in the top ten supply 11% of the sample. The sequenced sample was PBMCs. The receptor source for this set is a man aged 35-49 years in good health and CMV-seropositive.

In this sample, this clone turned up a few times. The rearrangement joins TRBV10-3 to TRBJ2-2; the match to TRBD2 covers 11 bases. This CDR3 is 15 amino acids long. V gave up 4 bases and J gave up 2 bases; unmatched junction bases: 0. Germline-derived CDR1 and CDR2 are ENHRY and SYGVKD. CDR3: CAISGLAGNTGELFF. The CDR3 nucleotides are TGTGCCATCAGTGGACTAGCGGGAAACACCGGGGAGCTGTTTTTT.

The chain combines TRBV7-9 with TRBJ2-3; D possibly corresponds to TRBD2 (5 bases). The CDR3 runs to 14 residues. Germline V gene sequence: CDR1 SEHNR, CDR2 FQNEAQ (reference sequence). Trimming took off 1 base at V and 5 bases at J, with 10 bases between the two ends. The CDR3 nucleotides read TGTGCCAGCAGCTTAGACGGGATAGGAGATACGCAGTATTTT. Translated: CASSLDGIGDTQYF.

This chain joins TRBV13 and TRBJ1-1; D unclear. V gave up 5 bases and J gave up 2 bases, with 9 bases separating them. The CDR3 runs to 13 residues. In germline, CDR1 is PRHDT, CDR2 FYEKMQ (reference sequence). The CDR3 DNA follows: TGTGCCAGCAGCCGGGGAGAAAACACTGAAGCTTTCTTT. Translating gives CASSRGENTEAFF.

CDR3 in DNA: TGTGCCAGCAGTTTAGATCCTATCACAGATACGCAGTATTTT. Amino acids: CASSLDPITDTQYF. The chain combines TRBV28 with TRBJ2-3; D is uncertain. This CDR3 region has 14 residues. Germline-derived CDR1 and CDR2 are MDHEN and SYDVKM. V lost 2 bases and J lost 2, with 8 bases in between.

This chain links TRBV19 with TRBJ1-2, with 7 positions matching TRBD1. CDR1 is LNHDA, CDR2 SQIVND, per germline (reference sequence). CDR3 size: 16 residues. V gave up 4 bases and J gave up 4 bases; unmatched junction bases: 12. The DNA for the CDR3 is TGTGCCAGTAGTAACCCCTCGACAGGGTTCGGCTATGGCTACACCTTC. It encodes CASSNPSTGFGYGYTF.

This clone has only a few counts. The gene calls are TRBV4-1 and TRBJ1-5, with TRBD1 matching 8 bases. With V trimmed by 1 base and J by 3 bases, 2 bases remained unmatched. This CDR3 contains 15 residues. Germline CDR1 MGHRA, CDR2 YSYEKL. The CDR3 spells CASSQVDRVNQPQHF. CDR3 in DNA: TGCGCCAGCAGCCAAGTGGACAGGGTCAATCAGCCCCAGCATTTT.

The V gene is TRBV6-5, the J gene TRBJ1-1; the D gene is possibly TRBD1 (5 bases). Trimming cost V 6 bases and J 0 bases, with 11 bases left between them. The CDR3 spans 14 residues. Germline CDR1 MNHEY, CDR2 SVGAGI. CDR3 in DNA: TGTGCCAGCAGCCTCGGACACTTGAACACTGAAGCTTTCTTT. Protein: CASSLGHLNTEAFF.

This rearrangement joins TRBV11-2 to TRBJ2-7; TRBD2 agrees at 11 bases. V lost 7 bases to trimming and J lost 4 bases; unmatched junction nucleotides: 15. Germline V CDR1 and CDR2: SGHAT, FQNNGV. This CDR3 has 17 residues. The CDR3 sequence is CASTLARTSGPPYEQYF. DNA of the CDR3: TGTGCCAGCACCCTAGCCCGGACTAGCGGGCCTCCTTACGAGCAGTACTTC.

This clone was observed a single time. This rearrangement joins TRBV5-4 to TRBJ1-1; D is unresolved. V dropped 7 bases and J dropped 7 bases, with 20 bases sitting between them. The CDR3 runs to 14 residues. Germline V gene data show CDR1 as SGHNT and CDR2 as YYREEE (reference sequence). CDR3 DNA: TGTGCCAGCTTGAGGCAGCCGGCGTCCGATGAAGCTTTCTTT. Its protein product is CASLRQPASDEAFF.

This clone was detected only a few times. The chain recombines TRBV10-2 with TRBJ2-3; 11 bases match TRBD2. The CDR3 is 14 residues long. V lost 6 bases to trimming and J lost 1 base; unmatched junction nucleotides: 0. Germline CDR1 reads WSHSY; CDR2 reads SAAADI. The CDR3 protein is CASRLAGGTDTQYF. In DNA form, the CDR3 reads TGCGCCAGCAGACTAGCGGGGGGCACAGATACGCAGTATTTT.

The chain uses TRBV5-4 and TRBJ2-7, with 8 bases fitting TRBD1. Germline trimming cut 3 bases from V and 0 bases from J; bases unmatched to any gene: 8. The CDR3 extends over 16 amino acids. Germline CDR1 SGHNT, CDR2 YYREEE (reference sequence). CDR3 nucleotide sequence: TGTGCCAGCAGCTCCTATGGACAGGGCCTCTCCTACGAGCAGTACTTC. As protein: CASSSYGQGLSYEQYF.

This clone was counted a few times. V is TRBV6-6 and J is TRBJ1-2; tentative D call: TRBD1 (5 bases). CDR1 MNHNY and CDR2 SVGAGI come from the germline V gene (reference sequence). The V end lost 10 bases, the J end lost 8 bases, and 26 bases lay between the germline ends. The CDR3 runs 15 residues. The CDR3 is CAILNEGARGRGYTF. As DNA, the CDR3 is TGTGCCATCCTAAATGAAGGGGCCCGAGGGAGGGGCTACACCTTC.

The chain joins TRBV29-1 to TRBJ2-7; D is ambiguous. V dropped 3 bases and J dropped 1 base, with 7 bases sitting between them. Germline V gene sequence: CDR1 SQVTM, CDR2 ANQGSEA. CDR3 size: 12 residues. CDR3 coding DNA: TGCAGCGTTGACACTGCATCCTACGAGCAGTACTTC. As protein: CSVDTASYEQYF.

This chain links TRBV6-5 with TRBJ1-2; 8 bases agree with TRBD1. The CDR3 has 14 amino acids. The V gene end was trimmed by 6 bases and the J gene end by 8 bases; junction bases not matched to a gene: 11. The germline V gene has CDR1 MNHEY and CDR2 SVGAGI. Here the CDR3 DNA reads TGTGCCAGCAGCACCGGGACAGGCGGGCGCGGCTACACCTTC. It codes for CASSTGTGGRGYTF.